The clone carrying this T cell receptor (beta chain) was found many times. Its antigen is not known. This record belongs to a study of human T cells and chemical hapten exposure. Across the study: Diphenylcyclopropenone was administered weekly to the scalp of patients throughout the approximately 24-week study. The upper back received 0.01% DPC by patch testing, with results read at 6 days.

The time point was: pre-sensitization, week 0. Treatment meaning: therapeutic diphenylcyclopropenone sensitization with weekly scalp DPC. Germline assignment: CDR1 SQVTM and CDR2 ANQGSEA. V was pared by 6 bases and J by 1 base, with 3 bases of the junction left unmatched. The CDR3 contains 12 residues. TCRdb fed the RACE reads into MiXCR, producing one record per CDR3 protein. The sample has 65,000 to 70,000 distinct CDR3 sequences, about 10% seen once. Study-level points and caveats: It was expanded TCRs that formed significantly more large CDR3 similarity clusters than controls did. TCRs exceeding a frequency of 1 in 1000 stayed unchanged under DPC sensitization.

The chain has TRBV29-1 and TRBJ2-7, with 7 bases aligning to TRBD2. The TCR was taken from a woman between 45 and 65 years old with alopecia areata. Some clones in this sample may be carry-over from other donors' samples. The starting material was whole blood, obtained in connection with sensitization to the hapten diphenylcyclopropenone (DPC). The CDR3 nucleotides are TGCAGCGTACTAGCGAAATCCTACGAGCAGTACTTC. Its translation is CSVLAKSYEQYF.